This entry concerns a single TCR beta chain. Its cognate antigen is unknown. These data belong to a study of CD8 T cells in Susac syndrome. A quantity of roughly 0.5 to 1 ug RNA underwent reverse transcription using random hexamers. Each CDR3 protein is one row after TCRdb ran MiXCR on the immunoSEQ multiplex PCR reads. The table records 85,000 to 130,000 distinct CDR3 sequences, approximately 94% of them present only once. Broader study findings: Susac-specific public clones numbered approximately 17 in total CD8+ repertoires (and five in CD8+ TEMRA repertoires).

Trimming took off 7 bases at V and 4 bases at J, with 10 bases between the two ends. This CDR3 has 12 residues. Germline values: CDR1 SNHLY, CDR2 FYNNEI. Source material: CD8+ T cells from PBMCs. The clonotype was recovered from a human donor with Susac syndrome. The rearrangement joins TRBV2 to TRBJ1-1; D not resolved. This CDR3 reads CASKNPGTEAFF. DNA for the CDR3: TGTGCCAGCAAAAACCCCGGCACTGAAGCTTTCTTT.